The rows below give T cell receptor beta chains drawn from one sample of a study of T cell responses to AZD1222 COVID-19 vaccine. TCRdb's copy holds only in-frame clones and misses some; the assay was immunoSEQ multiplex PCR. This repertoire shows more than 100,000 clones, around 86% found once; its top ten account for 1% to 1.5%. The specimen was peripheral blood, collected on day 0 of AZD1222 vaccination. The source of these receptors is an adult in good health. Each CDR3 is given with its conserved first and last residue. Each record gives: V gene, clone size, J gene, D gene, CDR3 DNA, CDR3 protein. A D gene is named only where the DNA matches it firmly. Clone size is shown for a subset of rows, as once, few, many or a class of expanded clone.

TRBV7-2	-	TRBJ1-1	TRBD1	TGTGCCAGCAGCTGGGACAGGAGACTGAACACTGAAGCTTTCTTT	CASSWDRRLNTEAFF
TRBV12-3/TRBV12-4	few	TRBJ2-7	-	TGTGCCAGCCGGTCCGCTCGGGGCGAGCAGTACTTC	CASRSARGEQYF
TRBV3-1/TRBV3-2	-	TRBJ2-2	-	TGTGCCAGCAGCCACTCTGCGGTCGGGGAGCTGTTTTTT	CASSHSAVGELFF
TRBV7-8	-	TRBJ2-6	-	TGTGCCAGCAGTCCCAGGGGCACGGCTACCGGGGCCAACGTCCTGACTTTC	CASSPRGTATGANVLTF
TRBV24-1	-	TRBJ1-2	-	TGTGCCACCCCCTACCGGGACATAGGCGGACCTAACTATGGCTACACCTTC	CATPYRDIGGPNYGYTF
TRBV6-2/TRBV6-3	-	TRBJ1-5	-	TGTGCCAGCAGTTACCGCGGGACGGTATATAGCAATCAGCCCCAGCATTTT	CASSYRGTVYSNQPQHF
TRBV9	-	TRBJ2-3	TRBD2	TGTGCCAGCAGCGTACCGGTAGCGGGGGGAGAAGATACGCAGTATTTT	CASSVPVAGGEDTQYF
TRBV6-1	-	TRBJ2-7	-	TGTGCCAGCAGTGAAGTGGGAGGGGGGCCCTACGAGCAGTACTTC	CASSEVGGGPYEQYF
TRBV7-9	-	TRBJ1-5	-	TGTGCCAGCAGCTCCAACATACAGGGATTCAATCAGCCCCAGCATTTT	CASSSNIQGFNQPQHF
TRBV6-5	-	TRBJ2-7	TRBD1	TGTGCCAGCAGTTCGGACAGGGAATACGAGCAGTACTTC	CASSSDREYEQYF
TRBV19	-	TRBJ2-3	-	TGTGCCAGTAGTATAAGTCAGGGCCGCACAGATACGCAGTATTTT	CASSISQGRTDTQYF
TRBV5-1	-	TRBJ2-1	-	TGCGCCAGCAGCCCACCTAACCGGGACAATGAGCAGTTCTTC	CASSPPNRDNEQFF
TRBV7-8	once	TRBJ2-5	-	TGTGCCAGCAGCTTAAGCCGGGGCGGGGAGACCCAGTACTTC	CASSLSRGGETQYF
TRBV12-5	-	TRBJ1-2	-	TGTGCTAGTGGTTTACGGGAATATGGCTACACCTTC	CASGLREYGYTF
TRBV19	-	TRBJ1-5	-	TGTGCCAGTAGTATAAACCCTAGCAATCAGCCCCAGCATTTT	CASSINPSNQPQHF
TRBV6-5	-	TRBJ1-2	TRBD1	TGTGCCAGCAGTTACTCGACGACAGGGAACTATGGCTACACCTTC	CASSYSTTGNYGYTF
TRBV4-2	few	TRBJ2-7	-	TGTGCCAGCAGCCAGGGGGGTGACTACGAGGAGCAGTACTTC	CASSQGGDYEEQYF
TRBV19	-	TRBJ2-1	TRBD2	TGTGCCAGTAGTACGGGACTAGGATGGAATGAGCAGTTCTTC	CASSTGLGWNEQFF
TRBV28	-	TRBJ1-1	-	TGTGCCAGCAGCCCTCACGGGGGGGGCAACACTGAAGCTTTCTTT	CASSPHGGGNTEAFF
TRBV7-2	-	TRBJ1-4	-	TGTGCCAGCAGCTTGGGAGGGATGGTTTATGAAAAACTGTTTTTT	CASSLGGMVYEKLFF
TRBV6-2/TRBV6-3	-	TRBJ2-5	-	TGTGCCAGCAGTTACTCCTGGGAATGGCAAGAGACCCAGTACTTC	CASSYSWEWQETQYF
TRBV5-1	-	TRBJ2-5	-	TGCGCCAGCAGCCCGCGAGGAGGCTCAGAGACCCAGTACTTC	CASSPRGGSETQYF
TRBV4-3	-	TRBJ2-1	-	TGCGCCAGCAGCCCCCACCGGGTAAGCCTGGTTAGGTGTGAGCAGTTCTTC	CASSPHRVSLVRCEQFF
TRBV14	-	TRBJ2-7	TRBD1	TGTGCCAGCAGCCAAGTCACACAGGGGCCACCGTACTTC	CASSQVTQGPPYF
TRBV27	-	TRBJ2-7	TRBD1	TGTGCCAGCAGTTTTGTGGGGACAGGGGGTTACGAGCAGTACTTC	CASSFVGTGGYEQYF
TRBV4-3	-	TRBJ1-2	-	TGCGCCAGCAGCCAAGATCGGGACACCTATGGCTACACCTTC	CASSQDRDTYGYTF
TRBV28	once	TRBJ1-5	TRBD1	TGTGCCAGCATTACTCAGGGGGCGCAGCCCCAGCATTTT	CASITQGAQPQHF
TRBV7-2	-	TRBJ2-7	-	TGTGCCAGCAGCTTAGGTTATCGGGACGAGCAGTACTTC	CASSLGYRDEQYF
TRBV2	-	TRBJ2-1	TRBD1	TGTGCCACCCCTAGGGGGCCCAGCAATGAGCAGTTCTTC	CATPRGPSNEQFF
TRBV5-1	once	TRBJ2-2	TRBD1	TGCGCCAGCAGCCCTGACAGGGCTGGCACCGGGGAGCTGTTTTTT	CASSPDRAGTGELFF
TRBV21-1	-	TRBJ2-1	-	TGTGCCAGCGACGAGCAGGGGGTATCCTACAATGAGCAGTTCTTC	CASDEQGVSYNEQFF
TRBV6-6	-	TRBJ2-3	TRBD2	TGTGCCACCGCTAGCGGGGCGATAGATACGCAGTATTTT	CATASGAIDTQYF
TRBV12-3/TRBV12-4	few	TRBJ1-1	-	TGTGCCAGCAGTTTCCCACCGAACACTGAAGCTTTCTTT	CASSFPPNTEAFF